A single sample is the source of the 8 T cell receptor beta chains below, sequenced in a study of blood T cells in healthy people across ages. Primed by a sample-barcoded 5' primer and a J-beta primer mix, a second PCR proceeded for about 6 to 11 cycles. TCRdb independently ran MiXCR on the 5' RACE reads; one entry per CDR3 protein. The table lists some 1.5 million distinct CDR3 sequences, roughly 27% of them singletons, with 7% to 9% in the top ten. Sequenced sample: blood. These receptors were taken from a woman aged 25 to 39 in good health.

The table lists this clonotype with many counts. V is TRBV24-1 and J is TRBJ2-1; 12 bases are a match to TRBD2. Germline CDR1 and CDR2: KGHDR and SFDVKD. CDR3 length: 19 residues. The V segment lost 0 bases and the J segment 0 bases; nucleotides outside the gene matches: 5. CDR3 nucleotides: TGTGCCACCAGTGATTTGACTAGCGGGGGGCCCAGCTCCTACAATGAGCAGTTCTTC. Its translation: CATSDLTSGGPSSYNEQFF.

The rearrangement links TRBV12-3 or TRBV12-4 to TRBJ1-1; no clear D gene. The germline V and J ends were trimmed by 5 bases and 7 bases, with 8 bases remaining between them. The CDR3 has 11 residues. The CDR3 loop reads CASSREFEAFF. CDR3 nucleotides: TGTGCCAGCAGTAGAGAATTTGAAGCTTTCTTT.

The chain employs TRBV5-1 and TRBJ2-2; D is ambiguous. CDR1 is SGHRS, CDR2 YFSETQ, per germline. This CDR3 contains 14 residues. The germline V and J ends were trimmed by 4 bases and 5 bases, with 12 bases remaining between them. Here the CDR3 reads CASSPPSGTGELFF. Written as DNA, the CDR3 is TGCGCCAGCAGCCCTCCTTCCGGGACCGGGGAGCTGTTTTTT.

The genes are TRBV20-1 and TRBJ2-2, with D perhaps matching TRBD1 (5 bases). The CDR3 consists of 13 residues. Trimming pared 2 bases from V and 7 bases from J, leaving 11 bases between. Per the germline V gene, CDR1 is DFQATT and CDR2 is SNEGSKA (reference sequence). The CDR3 protein is CSARNQGSGELFF. CDR3 bases: TGCAGTGCTAGAAATCAGGGAAGCGGGGAGCTGTTTTTT.

The sample holds many counts of this clonotype. This chain joins TRBV20-1 and TRBJ2-5; 7 positions agree with TRBD2. This CDR3 is 16 amino acids long. The V gene's germline CDR1 is DFQATT and CDR2 SNEGSKA (reference sequence). The junction had 14 bases not matched to a gene; V was cut back by 3 bases and J by 4 bases. Here the CDR3 reads CSARGRGGGMRETQYF. The CDR3 nucleotides are TGCAGTGCTAGGGGCCGCGGCGGGGGTATGCGAGAGACCCAGTACTTC.

In its sample, this clonotype was seen many times. CDR3 region: CASRPPTGTSFYEQYF. DNA for the CDR3: TGTGCCAGCCGCCCTCCGACCGGGACTAGCTTCTACGAGCAGTACTTC. The chain couples TRBV2 to TRBJ2-7, with 9 nucleotides matching TRBD2. The junction had 14 bases not matched to a gene; V was cut back by 8 bases and J by 3 bases. Looked up from germline, CDR1 is SNHLY and CDR2 is FYNNEI. This CDR3 has 16 residues.

This clonotype was counted once. V and J are TRBV28 and TRBJ1-5, with 7 bases matching TRBD1. The ends lost 6 bases at V and 4 bases at J; junction bases unmatched: 12. Germline loops: CDR1 MDHEN, CDR2 SYDVKM. CDR3 length equals 16 residues. The CDR3 coding sequence is TGTGCCAGCAGCTCCTCGACAGGGACCGTTAATCAGCCCCAGCATTTT. Amino acids: CASSSSTGTVNQPQHF.

This clonotype occurred many times. The chain employs TRBV29-1 and TRBJ2-7; tentatively, D is TRBD2 (6 bases). The CDR3 consists of 14 residues. Per germline, CDR1 SQVTM and CDR2 ANQGSEA. V was clipped by 4 bases and J by 4 bases, with 17 bases between them. The CDR3 sequence is CSVVGGTAGYEQYF. For the CDR3, the DNA is TGCAGCGTTGTTGGGGGGACCGCTGGTTACGAGCAGTACTTC.